Listed below are T cell receptor beta chains from one sample, sequenced in a study of blood T cell repertoires in COVID-19. Data came from immunoSEQ multiplex PCR; TCRdb stores just in-frame clones and leaves some out. Of roughly 290,000 clones listed, over 80% are singletons. The sample consisted of peripheral blood. These receptor sequences come from a woman aged 45-60 years with active or convalescent COVID-19. The CDR3 runs from the conserved cysteine through the conserved F or W. A D gene is named only where the DNA matches it firmly. Size is omitted from some rows. Given values are once, few, many or a class for expanded clones.

j_call v_call d_call clone_size cdr3_aa cdr3_nt
TRBJ2-7 TRBV10-3 - many CAISLLGFHDEQYF TGTGCCATCAGCTTACTAGGCTTTCACGACGAGCAGTACTTC
TRBJ2-7 TRBV6-6 - - CASTPPGNSYEQYF TGTGCCAGCACTCCTCCGGGGAACTCCTACGAGCAGTACTTC
TRBJ2-1 TRBV7-9 - few CASSLEGPSNEQFF TGTGCCAGCAGCTTGGAGGGGCCTTCCAATGAGCAGTTCTTC
TRBJ2-5 TRBV4-2 - - CASSPGSGMGETQYF TGTGCCAGCAGCCCCGGGTCGGGGATGGGGGAGACCCAGTACTTC
TRBJ1-2 TRBV10-3 - - CAISESQGSGYTF TGTGCCATCAGTGAGTCCCAGGGCAGCGGCTACACCTTC
TRBJ2-3 TRBV11-2 - - CASSLDRTGFRTDTQYF TGTGCCAGCAGCTTAGATCGTACAGGCTTTCGCACAGATACGCAGTATTTT
TRBJ2-7 TRBV23-1 - - CASSQSGAQCGAFLSEQYF TGCGCCAGCAGTCAATCAGGGGCCCAATGCGGGGCCTTCTTAAGCGAGCAGTACTTC
TRBJ2-7 TRBV21-1 - - CASSKRAVGLIYEQYF TGTGCCAGCAGCAAACGGGCTGTGGGACTGATCTACGAGCAGTACTTC
TRBJ2-1 TRBV11-2 TRBD2 - CASRAPGREAREQFF TGTGCCAGCAGGGCTCCCGGGCGGGAGGCTCGGGAGCAGTTCTTC
TRBJ2-5 TRBV5-4 - - CASSSLYQETQYF TGTGCCAGCAGCTCATTGTACCAAGAGACCCAGTACTTC
TRBJ2-3 TRBV28 TRBD2 - CASTPGGLAGVDTQYF TGTGCCAGCACCCCAGGTGGGCTAGCGGGAGTAGATACGCAGTATTTT
TRBJ1-5 TRBV18 - many CASSPQGGNQPQHF TGTGCCAGCTCACCACAGGGAGGGAATCAGCCCCAGCATTTT
TRBJ2-3 TRBV18 - - CASSPPPGDTQYF TGTGCCAGCTCACCACCCCCCGGAGATACGCAGTATTTT
TRBJ1-5 TRBV25-1 TRBD1 - CASSDGGQGLVNQPQHF TGTGCCAGCAGTGATGGAGGACAGGGGCTGGTCAATCAGCCCCAGCATTTT
TRBJ2-3 TRBV18 TRBD2 many CASSRAGVKDTQYF TGTGCCAGCTCCAGAGCGGGAGTTAAAGATACGCAGTATTTT
TRBJ1-1 TRBV5-1 - - CASSFVPGNTEAFF TGCGCCAGCAGCTTTGTTCCCGGGAACACTGAAGCTTTCTTT